This paragraph covers one T cell receptor (beta chain) sequence. The antigen is undetermined. This sample was included in a study of T-cell memory formation after mild COVID-19. TCRdb reprocessed the 5' RACE reads with MiXCR, giving one entry per CDR3 protein. The table lists roughly 620,000 distinct CDR3 sequences, about 20% of them singletons. CDR1 and CDR2 (germline): MGHRA, YSYEKL. V shed 4 bases, J shed 6 bases, and the junction held 8 bases outside the gene matches. This CDR3 spans 14 amino acids. Notes on the study in general: Some responding clones appeared in pre-infection memory, suggesting cross-reactive memory joined. Clones contracting across day 15 to 85 had a balanced CD4/CD8 profile; later expanding clones leaned CD4+. Contracting CD4+ clones were located mainly in CM and EM, and CD8+ clones in EMRA.

The sequenced sample consisted of PBMCs or a T cell subset sorted from them (not recorded which). This receptor was identified in an adult woman who had mild COVID-19 (a few samples of this study predate the infection). Cell type and time point are not known. The chain carries TRBV4-1 and TRBJ2-7, with TRBD1 identical over 8 bases. CDR3 nucleotide sequence: TGCGCCAGCAGCCCTGGACAGGGAACGGGCGAGCAGTACTTC. It encodes CASSPGQGTGEQYF.